This T cell receptor (beta chain) was documented in a study of blood T cells in healthy people across ages. Study-level points and caveats: Getting older went along with TCR beta diversity per million T cells dropping roughly linearly.

Concerning this clonotype itself: The antigen is not known.

This CDR3 spans 12 amino acids. Germline assignment: CDR1 MDHEN and CDR2 SYDVKM. Trimming took 3 bases from V and 5 from J, leaving 7 bases between them. The use of a sample-barcoded 5' primer and a J-beta primer mix characterized a second PCR of about 7 to 12 cycles. TCRdb analysed the 5' RACE reads with MiXCR anew, one entry per CDR3 protein. The sample shows 1.8 million or so distinct CDR3 sequences, approximately 40% of them seen only once. This sequence originates from a human donor in good health. The chain combines TRBV28 with TRBJ1-1; no definite D call. The sequenced sample consisted of blood. CDR3 amino acids: CASSLQSTEAFF. The CDR3 DNA is TGTGCCAGCAGTTTGCAGAGTACTGAAGCTTTCTTT.